A selection of T cell receptor beta chains follows, all from one sample in a study of OX40 agonist ivuxolimab in advanced cancers. Sequencing was performed with immunoSEQ multiplex PCR; in TCRdb, only in-frame clones are kept and a portion is missing. The table has roughly 79,000 clones, about 90% seen once. The sequencing here drew on CD4+ or CD8+ T cells sorted from blood, taken in a trial of the OX40 agonist ivuxolimab. All receptors derive from an adult with an advanced solid tumor such as melanoma, head and neck, liver or kidney cancer. The CDR3 runs from the conserved cysteine through the conserved F or W. Each record gives: J gene, V gene, D gene, clone size, CDR3 protein, CDR3 DNA. A D gene is named only where the DNA matches it firmly. Only part of the rows carry a size: once, few, many, or a class if the clone is expanded.

j_gene: TRBJ1-4
v_gene: TRBV7-9
d_gene: -
abundance: -
CDR3aa: CASRNWEFTNEKLFF
CDR3nt: TGTGCCAGCAGGAACTGGGAGTTCACTAATGAAAAACTGTTTTTT

j_gene: TRBJ2-1
v_gene: TRBV28
d_gene: TRBD2
abundance: -
CDR3aa: CASSSSGKGLIISYNEQFF
CDR3nt: TGTGCCAGCAGTTCTAGCGGGAAAGGACTGATTATTTCCTACAATGAGCAGTTCTTC

j_gene: TRBJ2-3
v_gene: TRBV19
d_gene: -
abundance: -
CDR3aa: CASSIRGLNTDTQYF
CDR3nt: TGTGCCAGTAGTATAAGGGGTTTGAACACAGATACGCAGTATTTT

j_gene: TRBJ2-7
v_gene: TRBV5-5
d_gene: TRBD1
abundance: -
CDR3aa: CASSFRDRGSYEQYF
CDR3nt: TGTGCCAGCAGCTTCCGGGACAGGGGGTCCTACGAGCAGTACTTC

j_gene: TRBJ1-2
v_gene: TRBV4-3
d_gene: -
abundance: -
CDR3aa: CASSRDSMSNYGYTF
CDR3nt: TGCGCCAGCAGCCGAGACAGTATGTCTAACTATGGCTACACCTTC

j_gene: TRBJ2-7
v_gene: TRBV14
d_gene: -
abundance: -
CDR3aa: CASSPQRGVSSYEQYF
CDR3nt: TGTGCCAGCAGCCCCCAAAGGGGGGTTAGCTCCTACGAGCAGTACTTC

j_gene: TRBJ2-5
v_gene: TRBV6-6
d_gene: -
abundance: -
CDR3aa: CASSYAGRQETQYF
CDR3nt: TGTGCCAGCAGTTACGCGGGGCGCCAAGAGACCCAGTACTTC

j_gene: TRBJ2-1
v_gene: TRBV4-1
d_gene: -
abundance: -
CDR3aa: CASAKGVGGSYNEQFF
CDR3nt: TGCGCCAGCGCCAAAGGGGTGGGGGGTTCCTACAATGAGCAGTTCTTC

j_gene: TRBJ2-1
v_gene: TRBV7-2
d_gene: TRBD2
abundance: -
CDR3aa: CASSLGLAGDEQFF
CDR3nt: TGTGCCAGCAGCTTAGGTCTAGCGGGAGATGAGCAGTTCTTC

j_gene: TRBJ2-7
v_gene: TRBV18
d_gene: -
abundance: -
CDR3aa: CASSPPNPGTYEQYF
CDR3nt: TGTGCCAGCTCACCACCTAACCCAGGGACCTACGAGCAGTACTTC

j_gene: TRBJ2-1
v_gene: TRBV4-3
d_gene: TRBD2
abundance: -
CDR3aa: CASSQDHGRVNEQFF
CDR3nt: TGCGCCAGCAGCCAAGATCACGGGAGGGTCAATGAGCAGTTCTTC

j_gene: TRBJ1-2
v_gene: TRBV28
d_gene: -
abundance: -
CDR3aa: CASGDYGYTF
CDR3nt: TGTGCCAGCGGTGACTATGGCTACACCTTC

j_gene: TRBJ2-2
v_gene: TRBV2
d_gene: -
abundance: -
CDR3aa: CASSLGGLNTGELFF
CDR3nt: TGTGCCAGCAGCTTGGGGGGGCTGAACACCGGGGAGCTGTTTTTT

j_gene: TRBJ2-1
v_gene: TRBV27
d_gene: TRBD2
abundance: -
CDR3aa: CASSFSGRSSSNEQFF
CDR3nt: TGTGCCAGCAGTTTTAGCGGGAGGTCTAGTAGCAATGAGCAGTTCTTC

j_gene: TRBJ2-2
v_gene: TRBV7-2
d_gene: -
abundance: -
CDR3aa: CASSPGRAGELFF
CDR3nt: TGTGCCAGCAGCCCCGGGCGGGCCGGGGAGCTGTTTTTT

j_gene: TRBJ2-3
v_gene: TRBV10-2
d_gene: -
abundance: -
CDR3aa: CASSESGPGGQDTQYF
CDR3nt: TGCGCCAGCAGTGAGTCGGGCCCTGGTGGGCAAGATACGCAGTATTTT

j_gene: TRBJ2-1
v_gene: TRBV7-2
d_gene: TRBD2
abundance: -
CDR3aa: CASRLAGGPNEQFF
CDR3nt: TGTGCCAGCAGGTTAGCGGGAGGGCCCAATGAGCAGTTCTTC

j_gene: TRBJ2-3
v_gene: TRBV19
d_gene: -
abundance: -
CDR3aa: CASSTGGLVTDTQYF
CDR3nt: TGTGCCAGTAGTACAGGGGGACTAGTTACAGATACGCAGTATTTT

j_gene: TRBJ1-1
v_gene: TRBV11-3
d_gene: -
abundance: -
CDR3aa: CASSLGRGNTEAFF
CDR3nt: TGTGCCAGCAGCTTGGGCAGGGGGAACACTGAAGCTTTCTTT

j_gene: TRBJ2-7
v_gene: TRBV27
d_gene: TRBD1
abundance: -
CDR3aa: CASSPGQGAAEQYF
CDR3nt: TGTGCCAGCAGTCCAGGACAGGGGGCGGCCGAGCAGTACTTC

j_gene: TRBJ2-3
v_gene: TRBV27
d_gene: TRBD1
abundance: -
CDR3aa: CASSLFLRAGGTQGTQYF
CDR3nt: TGTGCCAGCAGTTTATTCCTAAGGGCAGGGGGCACGCAGGGTACGCAGTATTTT

j_gene: TRBJ1-2
v_gene: TRBV2
d_gene: TRBD1
abundance: once
CDR3aa: CASREGQGPNYGYTF
CDR3nt: TGTGCCAGCAGGGAGGGACAGGGCCCTAACTATGGCTACACCTTC

j_gene: TRBJ1-5
v_gene: TRBV7-9
d_gene: -
abundance: once
CDR3aa: CASSSSRVRSPQHF
CDR3nt: TGTGCCAGCAGCTCATCTCGCGTCCGGTCGCCCCAGCATTTT

j_gene: TRBJ2-1
v_gene: TRBV9
d_gene: -
abundance: -
CDR3aa: CASSPTPLSSNEQFF
CDR3nt: TGTGCCAGCAGCCCCACCCCGCTTTCTTCCAATGAGCAGTTCTTC

j_gene: TRBJ1-4
v_gene: TRBV28
d_gene: -
abundance: once
CDR3aa: CASSSYPGSNEKLFF
CDR3nt: TGTGCCAGCAGTTCCTATCCGGGGTCTAATGAAAAACTGTTTTTT

j_gene: TRBJ2-7
v_gene: TRBV5-1
d_gene: -
abundance: -
CDR3aa: CASRETPNYEQYF
CDR3nt: TGCGCCAGCAGAGAGACTCCCAATTACGAGCAGTACTTC

j_gene: TRBJ2-3
v_gene: TRBV30
d_gene: -
abundance: -
CDR3aa: CAWSPLARADTQYF
CDR3nt: TGTGCCTGGAGTCCCCTGGCTAGGGCAGATACGCAGTATTTT

j_gene: TRBJ2-1
v_gene: TRBV5-1
d_gene: TRBD2
abundance: -
CDR3aa: CASSFSSGRVDEQFF
CDR3nt: TGCGCCAGCAGCTTTAGTAGCGGGAGGGTCGATGAGCAGTTCTTC

j_gene: TRBJ2-7
v_gene: TRBV28
d_gene: TRBD1
abundance: -
CDR3aa: CASSKIAGTGTYEQYF
CDR3nt: TGTGCCAGCAGTAAAATCGCCGGGACAGGCACCTACGAGCAGTACTTC

j_gene: TRBJ2-5
v_gene: TRBV25-1
d_gene: -
abundance: -
CDR3aa: CASSDSGLSETQYF
CDR3nt: TGTGCCAGCAGTGATTCTGGACTGAGCGAGACCCAGTACTTC

j_gene: TRBJ2-7
v_gene: TRBV5-1
d_gene: -
abundance: -
CDR3aa: CASSASQGRRNEQYF
CDR3nt: TGCGCCAGCAGCGCCTCACAGGGTAGGAGGAACGAGCAGTACTTC

j_gene: TRBJ2-2
v_gene: TRBV10-3
d_gene: -
abundance: -
CDR3aa: CATENTGELFF
CDR3nt: TGTGCCACAGAGAACACCGGGGAGCTGTTTTTT

j_gene: TRBJ2-1
v_gene: TRBV5-1
d_gene: TRBD2
abundance: -
CDR3aa: CASATSGNPRGDEQFF
CDR3nt: TGCGCCAGCGCAACTAGCGGTAACCCCCGTGGGGATGAGCAGTTCTTC

j_gene: TRBJ1-3
v_gene: TRBV5-1
d_gene: -
abundance: few
CDR3aa: CASSFEGLRNTIYF
CDR3nt: TGCGCCAGCAGCTTTGAGGGGTTAAGAAACACCATATATTTT

j_gene: TRBJ1-1
v_gene: TRBV5-1
d_gene: TRBD1
abundance: -
CDR3aa: CASSLAGTVSRTEAFF
CDR3nt: TGCGCCAGCAGCCTTGCCGGGACAGTCTCGCGGACTGAAGCTTTCTTT

j_gene: TRBJ2-7
v_gene: TRBV28
d_gene: -
abundance: -
CDR3aa: CASFPGREVVDEQYF
CDR3nt: TGTGCCAGCTTTCCAGGAAGAGAGGTTGTGGACGAGCAGTACTTC

j_gene: TRBJ2-7
v_gene: TRBV6-6
d_gene: -
abundance: few
CDR3aa: CASRKGYEQYF
CDR3nt: TGTGCCAGCAGAAAAGGCTACGAGCAGTACTTC

j_gene: TRBJ1-5
v_gene: TRBV5-6
d_gene: -
abundance: -
CDR3aa: CASSYDRNQPQHF
CDR3nt: TGTGCCAGCAGCTATGACCGCAATCAGCCCCAGCATTTT

j_gene: TRBJ1-3
v_gene: TRBV4-2
d_gene: -
abundance: -
CDR3aa: CASSQDLFGNTIYF
CDR3nt: TGTGCCAGCAGCCAAGATTTATTTGGAAACACCATATATTTT

j_gene: TRBJ2-1
v_gene: TRBV15
d_gene: -
abundance: -
CDR3aa: CATSRVWDNNEQFF
CDR3nt: TGTGCCACCAGCAGAGTCTGGGACAACAATGAGCAGTTCTTC

j_gene: TRBJ2-1
v_gene: TRBV12-5
d_gene: -
abundance: -
CDR3aa: CASGLFVWGNSSYNEQFF
CDR3nt: TGTGCTAGTGGTTTGTTTGTCTGGGGAAACAGCTCCTACAATGAGCAGTTCTTC

j_gene: TRBJ2-3
v_gene: TRBV5-1
d_gene: TRBD2
abundance: few
CDR3aa: CASSLSGRALTDTQYF
CDR3nt: TGCGCCAGCAGCTTAAGCGGGAGGGCCCTCACAGATACGCAGTATTTT

j_gene: TRBJ2-4
v_gene: TRBV6-5
d_gene: TRBD1
abundance: -
CDR3aa: CASNPSRTGRKYF
CDR3nt: TGTGCCAGTAACCCCTCCCGGACAGGACGAAAATACTTC

j_gene: TRBJ1-1
v_gene: TRBV28
d_gene: -
abundance: -
CDR3aa: CASRPGNSGTEAFF
CDR3nt: TGTGCCAGCAGGCCAGGGAATTCCGGCACTGAAGCTTTCTTT

j_gene: TRBJ2-2
v_gene: TRBV18
d_gene: -
abundance: -
CDR3aa: CASSPRQNTGELFF
CDR3nt: TGTGCCAGCTCACCGAGGCAGAACACCGGGGAGCTGTTTTTT

j_gene: TRBJ1-2
v_gene: TRBV14
d_gene: -
abundance: -
CDR3aa: CASSQKLYGYTF
CDR3nt: TGTGCCAGCAGCCAAAAACTCTATGGCTACACCTTC

j_gene: TRBJ2-2
v_gene: TRBV19
d_gene: TRBD1
abundance: -
CDR3aa: CASNSDRATGELFF
CDR3nt: TGTGCCAGTAATTCGGACAGGGCCACCGGGGAGCTGTTTTTT

j_gene: TRBJ2-2
v_gene: TRBV5-3
d_gene: -
abundance: -
CDR3aa: CARSRRLQSGELFF
CDR3nt: TGTGCCAGAAGCAGGAGACTGCAGTCCGGGGAGCTGTTTTTT

j_gene: TRBJ2-3
v_gene: TRBV11-3
d_gene: -
abundance: -
CDR3aa: CASSFANTGTQYF
CDR3nt: TGTGCCAGCAGCTTTGCGAACACGGGTACGCAGTATTTT

j_gene: TRBJ2-5
v_gene: TRBV2
d_gene: TRBD2
abundance: -
CDR3aa: CASKVLGLAGETQYF
CDR3nt: TGTGCCAGCAAAGTTCTCGGCCTAGCGGGGGAGACCCAGTACTTC

j_gene: TRBJ2-5
v_gene: TRBV29-1
d_gene: TRBD1
abundance: -
CDR3aa: CSVDATGGETQYF
CDR3nt: TGCAGCGTTGATGCCACAGGGGGCGAGACCCAGTACTTC

j_gene: TRBJ2-3
v_gene: TRBV11-3
d_gene: TRBD2
abundance: -
CDR3aa: CASSPARSGRNTDTQYF
CDR3nt: TGTGCCAGCAGCCCCGCAAGAAGCGGGAGGAACACAGATACGCAGTATTTT

j_gene: TRBJ1-3
v_gene: TRBV2
d_gene: -
abundance: -
CDR3aa: CASSEALGQARRRSGNTIYF
CDR3nt: TGTGCCAGCAGTGAAGCGCTCGGACAAGCACGTCGGCGATCTGGAAACACCATATATTTT

j_gene: TRBJ1-1
v_gene: TRBV5-6
d_gene: -
abundance: -
CDR3aa: CASSLGRGARTEAFF
CDR3nt: TGTGCCAGCAGCTTGGGTCGGGGGGCGAGAACTGAAGCTTTCTTT